A selection of T cell receptor beta chains follows, all from one sample in a study of identical twins. TCRdb passed the 5' RACE reads through MiXCR, listing each CDR3 protein once. The data hold 200,000 to 250,000 distinct CDR3 sequences, with over 5% observed a single time. Another study also made use of these data, one on T cells expressing NK-cell markers.

Sequencing was performed on CD8+ T cells sorted from blood. The receptors derive from a woman in her late teens or twenties in good health. Each CDR3 is given with its conserved first and last residue. Fields, in order: J gene, clone size, V gene, D gene, CDR3 protein, CDR3 DNA. D genes are given only for firm matches. A row's size may be missing; if present it is once, few, many or a size class.

TRBJ2-3	-	TRBV19	-	CATPYTDTQYF	TGTGCCACACCCTACACAGATACGCAGTATTTT
TRBJ2-3	-	TRBV10-3	TRBD2	CAISEASGVDTQYF	TGTGCCATCAGTGAGGCTAGCGGGGTGGATACGCAGTATTTT
TRBJ2-1	many	TRBV20-1	TRBD2	CSARPVGLAGGRSYNEQFF	TGCAGTGCTAGACCGGTGGGGCTAGCGGGAGGGAGATCCTACAATGAGCAGTTCTTC
TRBJ2-1	-	TRBV6-1	TRBD2	CASSEGAGVKGEQFF	TGTGCCAGCAGTGAAGGAGCGGGAGTAAAGGGTGAGCAGTTCTTC
TRBJ1-1	many	TRBV10-3	-	CAISDGELNTEAFF	TGTGCCATCAGTGACGGGGAACTGAACACTGAAGCTTTCTTT
TRBJ2-7	many	TRBV12-3/TRBV12-4	-	CASSGGATYEQYF	TGTGCCAGCAGTGGCGGGGCAACCTACGAGCAGTACTTC
TRBJ2-1	many	TRBV20-1	TRBD2	CSARDAYSGRTPNEQFF	TGCAGTGCTAGAGATGCATATAGCGGGAGAACCCCCAATGAGCAGTTCTTC
TRBJ2-1	few	TRBV27	TRBD1	CASSDRDREFF	TGTGCCAGCAGTGACCGGGACAGAGAGTTCTTC
TRBJ2-2	-	TRBV19	TRBD2	CASSMLGGSHTGELFF	TGTGCCAGTAGTATGCTGGGCGGGAGCCACACCGGGGAGCTGTTTTTT
TRBJ2-2	-	TRBV4-1	TRBD2	CASSQHRGGRTGELFF	TGCGCCAGCAGCCAACACCGCGGGGGACGCACCGGGGAGCTGTTTTTT
TRBJ2-7	many	TRBV9	-	CASSPDGPYEQYF	TGTGCCAGCAGCCCGGACGGCCCCTACGAGCAGTACTTC
TRBJ2-1	few	TRBV12-3/TRBV12-4	TRBD2	CASSSGTSRPYNEQFF	TGTGCCAGCAGTTCCGGGACTAGCCGACCCTACAATGAGCAGTTCTTC
TRBJ2-7	few	TRBV6-2/TRBV6-3	-	CASRTGQQKKYF	TGTGCCAGCAGAACCGGGCAGCAAAAAAAGTACTTC
TRBJ2-3	few	TRBV10-3	TRBD2	CAIRASGRPGRTDTQYF	TGTGCCATCAGGGCTAGCGGGAGGCCGGGTCGGACAGATACGCAGTATTTT
TRBJ2-2	-	TRBV7-8	-	CASITENTGELFF	TGTGCCAGCATCACAGAGAACACCGGGGAGCTGTTTTTT
TRBJ2-5	-	TRBV4-1	-	CASSQGGVEAETQYF	TGCGCCAGCAGCCAAGGAGGCGTGGAGGCAGAGACCCAGTACTTC
TRBJ1-2	many	TRBV5-1	TRBD1	CASSLRQGSNYGYTF	TGCGCCAGCAGCTTACGACAGGGTTCAAACTATGGCTACACCTTC
TRBJ2-7	few	TRBV14	-	CASSNTVDYEQYF	TGTGCCAGCAGCAACACAGTGGACTACGAGCAGTACTTC
TRBJ2-5	many	TRBV29-1	-	CSVTTGGETQYF	TGCAGCGTTACGACAGGAGGAGAGACCCAGTACTTC
TRBJ2-7	-	TRBV20-1	TRBD2	CSAVSGGHYEQYF	TGCAGTGCCGTTAGCGGGGGGCACTACGAGCAGTACTTC
TRBJ1-1	-	TRBV27	-	CASSSQGITEAFF	TGTGCCAGCAGTTCCCAGGGTATTACTGAAGCTTTCTTT
TRBJ1-4	-	TRBV6-5	-	CASSYAEWEKLFF	TGTGCCAGCAGTTACGCGGAATGGGAAAAACTGTTTTTT
TRBJ2-1	-	TRBV20-1	TRBD2	CSARGLGEGNEQFF	TGCAGTGCTAGGGGCCTGGGGGAGGGCAATGAGCAGTTCTTC
TRBJ1-2	few	TRBV5-5	-	CASSVRGLFWGYTF	TGTGCCAGCAGCGTGAGAGGATTGTTTTGGGGCTACACCTTC
TRBJ2-7	many	TRBV6-1	-	CAARGGGETYEQYF	TGTGCCGCCCGTGGGGGAGGAGAAACCTACGAGCAGTACTTC
TRBJ2-1	many	TRBV4-1	TRBD2	CASSVGLAGGNEQFF	TGCGCCAGCAGCGTGGGACTAGCGGGAGGGAATGAGCAGTTCTTC
TRBJ2-5	few	TRBV9	-	CASSDSTGLRAQYF	TGTGCCAGCAGCGACAGTACAGGCCTTAGGGCCCAGTACTTC
TRBJ2-3	many	TRBV3-1	TRBD2	CASSYTSGRTDTQYF	TGTGCCAGCAGCTATACTAGCGGACGCACAGATACGCAGTATTTT
TRBJ1-2	few	TRBV7-9	-	CASSPPAANYGYTF	TGTGCCAGCAGCCCTCCCGCGGCTAACTATGGCTACACCTTC
TRBJ2-1	many	TRBV6-2/TRBV6-3	-	CASSPDGVLDEQFF	TGTGCCAGCAGCCCGGACGGCGTCCTAGATGAGCAGTTCTTC
TRBJ2-5	few	TRBV11-2	-	CASSLAWNTQETQYF	TGTGCCAGCAGCCTCGCATGGAACACACAAGAGACCCAGTACTTC
TRBJ2-1	-	TRBV5-6	TRBD2	CASSPGLALYNEQFF	TGTGCCAGCAGTCCGGGACTAGCCCTATACAATGAGCAGTTCTTC
TRBJ2-1	many	TRBV10-3	TRBD2	CAISAGTSVYNEQFF	TGTGCCATCAGCGCCGGGACTAGCGTCTACAATGAGCAGTTCTTC
TRBJ2-1	few	TRBV20-1	TRBD2	CSASGLAGVQYNEQFF	TGCAGTGCTAGCGGACTAGCGGGAGTTCAATACAATGAGCAGTTCTTC
TRBJ2-7	-	TRBV20-1	TRBD2	CSARDIPLAGTSGGLDLYEQYF	TGCAGTGCTAGAGATATTCCTCTAGCAGGAACTAGCGGGGGACTTGACCTCTACGAGCAGTACTTC
TRBJ2-1	-	TRBV20-1	TRBD1	CSAENGQESSYNEQFF	TGCAGTGCAGAAAATGGACAGGAAAGCTCCTACAATGAGCAGTTCTTC
TRBJ2-7	many	TRBV10-3	-	CAISEGDEQYF	TGTGCCATCAGTGAGGGAGACGAGCAGTACTTC
TRBJ1-1	-	TRBV27	-	CASSPGTSIEAFF	TGTGCCAGCAGTCCAGGGACATCTATTGAAGCTTTCTTT
TRBJ2-1	many	TRBV5-1	-	CASSFTGSTVNEQFF	TGCGCCAGCAGCTTTACCGGGTCCACCGTCAATGAGCAGTTCTTC
TRBJ2-2	few	TRBV30	TRBD1	CAWEGNRDRGSGELFF	TGTGCCTGGGAGGGAAACCGGGACAGGGGTTCCGGGGAGCTGTTTTTT
TRBJ2-5	-	TRBV12-3/TRBV12-4	-	CASSLWTTETQYF	TGTGCCAGCAGTTTATGGACGACCGAGACCCAGTACTTC
TRBJ2-5	-	TRBV7-9	-	CASSLMTEETQYF	TGTGCCAGCAGCTTAATGACGGAAGAGACCCAGTACTTC
TRBJ2-6	-	TRBV20-1	-	CSARDSGANVLTF	TGCAGTGCTAGAGACTCTGGGGCCAACGTCCTGACTTTC
TRBJ2-3	many	TRBV7-8	-	CASSRGTVLTDTQYF	TGTGCCAGCAGCCGTGGGACGGTCCTCACAGATACGCAGTATTTT
TRBJ1-2	few	TRBV9	-	CASSPSSGNYGYTF	TGTGCCAGCAGCCCTAGTAGCGGGAACTATGGCTACACCTTC
TRBJ2-5	many	TRBV20-1	-	CSATDSFRGSGETQYF	TGCAGTGCTACGGACAGTTTTCGAGGGAGTGGAGAGACCCAGTACTTC
TRBJ1-1	-	TRBV14	TRBD1	CASSQGRQGGGNTEAFF	TGTGCCAGCAGCCAAGGGAGACAGGGAGGGGGGAACACTGAAGCTTTCTTT
TRBJ2-2	many	TRBV28	TRBD1	CASSFLLFRGLGGELFF	TGTGCCAGCAGTTTTTTGTTGTTCAGGGGGCTGGGCGGGGAGCTGTTTTTT
TRBJ1-1	few	TRBV5-1	-	CASSWTTMNTEAFF	TGCGCCAGCAGCTGGACGACCATGAACACTGAAGCTTTCTTT
TRBJ1-1	-	TRBV20-1	-	CSARGVAGDTEAFF	TGCAGTGCTAGAGGGGTTGCAGGGGACACTGAAGCTTTCTTT
TRBJ2-7	few	TRBV7-6	-	CASSLRQGALHEQYF	TGTGCCAGCAGCTTAAGGCAGGGCGCCCTCCACGAGCAGTACTTC